A selection of T cell receptor beta chains follows, all from one sample in a study of shared clonotypes between healthy human individuals. Only in-frame clones appear in the TCRdb table, and some are missing; sequencing was by immunoSEQ multiplex PCR. The sample yields about 1.1 million clones, 60% to 85% seen once. The specimen sequenced was memory CD4+ T cells from PBMCs. The receptors were sampled from a man in his late teens or twenties in good health. Some clones in this sample may be carry-over from other donors' samples. CDR3s include the opening cysteine and the closing phenylalanine or tryptophan. The order of the fields is V gene, clone size, J gene, D gene, CDR3 DNA, CDR3 protein. D genes are given only for firm matches. Clone size is not always given. Where it is, it says once, few, many or a class for expanded clones.

TRBV6-6,once,TRBJ2-7,-,TGTGCCAGCAGTGGAAGTTATATGGTTGGCGAGCAGTACTTC,CASSGSYMVGEQYF
TRBV4-1,-,TRBJ1-2,-,TGCGCCAGCAGCCAAGATATGACGAACAACTATGGCTACACCTTC,CASSQDMTNNYGYTF
TRBV6-6,-,TRBJ1-2,-,TGTGCCAGCAGTTGGGCAGTCTTTGGCTATGGCTACACCTTC,CASSWAVFGYGYTF
TRBV7-2,many,TRBJ2-3,-,TGTGCCAGCAGCTTGGCCCCGGACCTCACGGGTACGCAGTATTTT,CASSLAPDLTGTQYF
TRBV27,-,TRBJ2-4,-,TGTGCCAGCAGTAGCTCCGGGGCCGTAGCCAAAAACATTCAGTACTTC,CASSSSGAVAKNIQYF
TRBV4-3,few,TRBJ1-2,TRBD1,TGCGCCAGCAGCGGGGGACAGGGGAGGTATGGCTACACCTTC,CASSGGQGRYGYTF
TRBV5-6,-,TRBJ2-2,-,TGTGCCAGCAGCTTGCTGGGGACCGGGGAGCTGTTTTTT,CASSLLGTGELFF
TRBV15,-,TRBJ2-5,-,TGTGCCACCAGCAGGGCCGAACAAATAGGCCAAGAGACCCAGTACTTC,CATSRAEQIGQETQYF
TRBV7-9,-,TRBJ1-1,-,TGTGCCAGCAGCTTAGCCCTCGTTGACACTGAAGCTTTCTTT,CASSLALVDTEAFF
TRBV5-4,once,TRBJ2-1,TRBD2,TGTGCCAGCAGCTTGAAGGCGGGAGCAGTCGATGAGCAGTTCTTC,CASSLKAGAVDEQFF
TRBV27,-,TRBJ1-5,-,TGTGCCAGCAGTTTAACCCGCAATCAGCCCCAGCATTTT,CASSLTRNQPQHF
TRBV7-5,-,TRBJ1-5,-,TGTGTCAGAAGCTTAGTGAGCTCCCAGAGGGTGGTTCAGCCCCAGCATTTT,CVRSLVSSQRVVQPQHF
TRBV9,-,TRBJ2-2,-,TGTGCCAGCAGCGGGACGATCTCGGTCGGGGAGCTGTTTTTT,CASSGTISVGELFF
TRBV29-1,many,TRBJ2-5,-,TGCAGCGTGGTCGGACGAGGAGAGACCCAGTACTTC,CSVVGRGETQYF
TRBV6-1,once,TRBJ2-2,-,TGTGCCAGCAGTGCAGGGGTCCACACCGGGGAGCTGTTTTTT,CASSAGVHTGELFF
TRBV7-9,-,TRBJ1-2,-,TGTGCCAGCAGCGCTCGCGCGTCGGCCTATGGCTACACCTTC,CASSARASAYGYTF
TRBV6-5,-,TRBJ1-1,-,TGTGCCAGCACTCCTACCGGACCTAACACTGAAGCTTTCTTT,CASTPTGPNTEAFF
TRBV4-3,-,TRBJ2-5,TRBD2,TGCGCCAGCAGCCAACAGCGGGAGCGTCGTTGGGAGACCCAGTACTTC,CASSQQRERRWETQYF
TRBV6-5,-,TRBJ1-3,-,TGTGCCAGCAGTCCATCTACGACGGGAAACACCATATATTTT,CASSPSTTGNTIYF
TRBV10-1,-,TRBJ2-7,TRBD2,TGCGCCAGCAGACCCGGGACTAGCGGGAACTCCTACGAGCAGTACTTC,CASRPGTSGNSYEQYF
TRBV7-8,once,TRBJ1-4,-,TGTGCCAGCACCCGGCGGGGGAGGGCTAATGAAAAACTGTTTTTT,CASTRRGRANEKLFF
TRBV28,-,TRBJ1-4,TRBD1,TGTGCCAGCAGTCGATCCATAACCGCACAGGGGGGTGAAAAACTGTTTTTT,CASSRSITAQGGEKLFF
TRBV5-8,-,TRBJ1-5,TRBD1,TGTGCCAGCAGCCCTAGACGTGGACAGGCTAGCAATCAGCCCCAGCATTTT,CASSPRRGQASNQPQHF
TRBV30,-,TRBJ2-2,-,TGTGCCTGGAGTGTCCAAAGGAACACCGGGGAGCTGTTTTTT,CAWSVQRNTGELFF
TRBV18,few,TRBJ2-7,TRBD1,TGTGCCAGCTCACGGGATCAAGTCAGGTGGACAGGGCCTTCCTACGAGCAGTACTTC,CASSRDQVRWTGPSYEQYF
TRBV4-1,-,TRBJ2-7,-,TGCGCCAGCAGCCAAGACGGGTCCGGGGATTACTACGAGCAGTACTTC,CASSQDGSGDYYEQYF
TRBV6-1,-,TRBJ2-6,-,TGTGCCAGCAGTCAGGGGGGGTCTGGGGCCAACGTCCTGACTTTC,CASSQGGSGANVLTF
TRBV7-2,-,TRBJ1-5,TRBD1,TGTGCCAGCAGCTTAGGACAGGGCGGTCAGCCCCAGCATTTT,CASSLGQGGQPQHF
TRBV5-4,-,TRBJ2-5,-,TGTGCCAGCAGAGGGGACAACCAAGAGACCCAGTACTTC,CASRGDNQETQYF
TRBV28,few,TRBJ2-7,TRBD2,TGTGCCAGCAGTCTGTGGACTAGCGGGAGCGACTACGAGCAGTACTTC,CASSLWTSGSDYEQYF
TRBV2,-,TRBJ2-7,TRBD1,TGTGCCAGCAGTGAAGAAACAGGGGGCAGCTACGAGCAGTACTTC,CASSEETGGSYEQYF
TRBV5-5,-,TRBJ1-5,-,TGTGCCAGCAGCTTGGGGGAGGAGGGATGGAATCAGCCCCAGCATTTT,CASSLGEEGWNQPQHF
TRBV4-2,-,TRBJ2-1,-,TGTGCCAGCAGCGCAATAACGAGACAGAGCTCCTACAATGAGCAGTTCTTC,CASSAITRQSSYNEQFF
TRBV2,many,TRBJ2-5,TRBD2,TGTGCCAGCAGTGGAATCCCCCGGGGGGCCCAGTACTTC,CASSGIPRGAQYF
TRBV28,few,TRBJ2-1,-,TGTGCCAGCTCCACCTACAATGAGCAGTTCTTC,CASSTYNEQFF
TRBV28,-,TRBJ2-5,TRBD1,TGTGCCAGCAGTTCCCCTCCGGGACAGGGGTCCAGGGAGCAGTACTTC,CASSSPPGQGSREQYF
TRBV10-2,few,TRBJ1-2,-,TGCGCCAGCAGTGAGTATCCGCCGAGGGATGGTTACACCTTC,CASSEYPPRDGYTF
TRBV7-2,-,TRBJ1-5,-,TGTGCCAGCAGCTTAGACCGAGATCAGCCCCAGCATTTT,CASSLDRDQPQHF
TRBV28,-,TRBJ1-2,-,TGTGCCAGCAGCTCCCTCGGGGGGGGGCACTATGGCTACACCTTC,CASSSLGGGHYGYTF
TRBV11-2,-,TRBJ2-7,TRBD2,TGTGCCAGCAGCCCGGGACTAGCGGGGGGGACCTACGAGCAGTACTTC,CASSPGLAGGTYEQYF
TRBV5-1,-,TRBJ2-7,-,TGCGCCAGTTCATTTGCCTACCCCTACGAGCAGTACTTC,CASSFAYPYEQYF
TRBV5-1,-,TRBJ1-1,-,TGCGCCAGCAGCTTTACTGTCAACACTGAAGCTTTCTTT,CASSFTVNTEAFF
TRBV19,-,TRBJ1-1,-,TGTGCCAGTAGTATCACCACTGAAGCTTTCTTT,CASSITTEAFF
TRBV19,-,TRBJ2-7,-,TGTGCCAGTAGTAAAAAGGAACCCCACGAGCAGTACTTC,CASSKKEPHEQYF
TRBV7-2,-,TRBJ1-1,-,TGTGCCAGCAGCTTATCCCTAACCCCGGCTTTCTTT,CASSLSLTPAFF
TRBV19,-,TRBJ2-7,TRBD1,TGTGCCAGTAGTATATCACCTGGGACAGGGAACTACGAGCAGTACTTC,CASSISPGTGNYEQYF
TRBV11-3,-,TRBJ2-1,TRBD2,TGTGCCAGCAGCTTAGGGGCTAGCGGGAGCTACGATGAGCAGTTCTTC,CASSLGASGSYDEQFF
TRBV7-9,-,TRBJ2-7,-,TGTGCCAGCAGCCGGGACCTAGCCGGGTCATACGAGCAGTACTTC,CASSRDLAGSYEQYF
TRBV6-1,-,TRBJ1-1,-,TGTGCCAGCAGTGATCGTTGGGGCGCTGAAGCTTTCTTT,CASSDRWGAEAFF
TRBV5-4,-,TRBJ2-1,TRBD2,TGTGCCAGCAGCTCACCGGGACTAGCGGGAAATGAGCAGTTCTTC,CASSSPGLAGNEQFF
TRBV29-1,once,TRBJ1-2,-,TGCAGCGTTGTGGCCAGCGGCGGCTACACCTTC,CSVVASGGYTF
TRBV5-4,-,TRBJ2-5,TRBD2,TGTGCCAGCAGCCCGACTAGCGGGAGCCCCGTAGGCGAGACCCAGTACTTC,CASSPTSGSPVGETQYF
TRBV28,-,TRBJ2-4,-,TGTGCCAGCAGTCCTCAGGGAGTCAAAAACATTCAGTACTTC,CASSPQGVKNIQYF
TRBV7-9,few,TRBJ2-5,-,TGTGCCAGCAGTCACTCACGTCAACAAGAGACCCAGTACTTC,CASSHSRQQETQYF
TRBV28,-,TRBJ1-2,TRBD1,TGTGCCAGCAGTTTTCCCGGACAGGGGTTTGGCTACACCTTC,CASSFPGQGFGYTF
TRBV9,-,TRBJ2-7,TRBD2,TGTGCCAGCAGCGTAGCGTGGGGGGGCTCCTACGAGCAGTACTTC,CASSVAWGGSYEQYF